This TCR beta chain was sequenced during a study of shared clonotypes between healthy human individuals. Study information: Two female and a few male donors aged 18 to 49 were enrolled. Each donor had three CD4 naive, three CD4 memory, two CD8 naive and one CD8 memory plate.

Sequencing was performed with immunoSEQ multiplex PCR; in TCRdb, only in-frame clones are kept and a portion is missing. Among fewer than 1 million clones listed, approximately 97% were seen once. Germline CDR1 is MNHEY and CDR2 is SMNVEV (reference sequence). Trimming cost V 6 bases and J 4 bases; bases outside gene matches: 5. The CDR3 contains 15 residues. Positive CCR7 selection of CD45RO-negative cells yielded the naive CD8 cells, and terminally differentiated effector memory CD45RA+ cells were excluded. The donors were all Caucasian adults (living in Nashville, Tennessee). As to this clone: Its specificity is not known. This sample also contains other DNA sequences that code for the same CDR3.

Whole-study results and caveats: Approximately 5% was the fraction of naive CD4 clonotypes found shared across a few donors.

J is TRBJ2-1 and V is TRBV27; TRBD2 aligns across 11 bases. Sequences were obtained from naive CD8+ T cells sorted from blood. The clonotype originates from a young man in good health. CDR3 in amino acids: CASSPGTSGYNEQFF. The CDR3 nucleotides are TGTGCCAGCAGCCCCGGGACTAGCGGATACAATGAGCAGTTCTTC.